What follows describes a single T cell receptor beta chain. The sample originates from a study of blood T cell repertoires in COVID-19. About the research overall: T cells, B-cell-depleted T cells, or PBMCs supplied cDNA or gDNA.

The trim removed 3 bases at V and 3 bases at J, leaving 6 bases unmatched. CDR3 size: 15 residues. Germline CDR1 is SGHNT and CDR2 is YYREEE (reference sequence). Study processing details: It was from reference gene primer amplification that nucleated cell counts were estimated. Using immunoSEQ multiplex PCR, the repertoire was profiled, and TCRdb retains in-frame clones only, with some absent. V and J calls and clone size are given by that table; D and trimming were obtained from the DNA. The sample comprises tens of thousands of clones, around 82% of which are singletons, and less than 25% rests with the top ten.

The clonotype comes from a man at least 80 years old with active or convalescent COVID-19. The chain uses TRBV5-4 and TRBJ2-1, with 7 bases lining up with TRBD2. Material: peripheral blood. Here the CDR3 reads CASSSLAANYNEQFF. DNA for the CDR3: TGTGCCAGCAGCTCGCTAGCGGCTAACTACAATGAGCAGTTCTTC.